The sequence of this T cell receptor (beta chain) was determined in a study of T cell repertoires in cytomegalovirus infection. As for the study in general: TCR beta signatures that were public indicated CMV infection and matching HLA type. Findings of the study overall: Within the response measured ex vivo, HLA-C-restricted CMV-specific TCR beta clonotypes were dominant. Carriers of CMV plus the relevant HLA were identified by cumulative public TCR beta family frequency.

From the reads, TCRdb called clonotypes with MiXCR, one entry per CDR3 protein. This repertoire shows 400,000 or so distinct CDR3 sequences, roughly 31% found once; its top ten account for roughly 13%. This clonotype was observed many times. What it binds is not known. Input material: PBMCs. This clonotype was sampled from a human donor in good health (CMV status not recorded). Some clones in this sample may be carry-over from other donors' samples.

This chain's CDR3 is CASSPHRGLSYEQYF. In DNA, the CDR3 is TGTGCCAGCAGCCCCCACAGGGGGCTCTCCTACGAGCAGTACTTC. The J gene is TRBJ2-7, the V gene TRBV7-2; the match to TRBD1 covers 9 bases. CDR3 length equals 15 residues. The ends lost 5 bases at V and 0 bases at J; junction bases unmatched: 5. The germline CDR1 and CDR2 sequences are SGHTA and FQGNSA.